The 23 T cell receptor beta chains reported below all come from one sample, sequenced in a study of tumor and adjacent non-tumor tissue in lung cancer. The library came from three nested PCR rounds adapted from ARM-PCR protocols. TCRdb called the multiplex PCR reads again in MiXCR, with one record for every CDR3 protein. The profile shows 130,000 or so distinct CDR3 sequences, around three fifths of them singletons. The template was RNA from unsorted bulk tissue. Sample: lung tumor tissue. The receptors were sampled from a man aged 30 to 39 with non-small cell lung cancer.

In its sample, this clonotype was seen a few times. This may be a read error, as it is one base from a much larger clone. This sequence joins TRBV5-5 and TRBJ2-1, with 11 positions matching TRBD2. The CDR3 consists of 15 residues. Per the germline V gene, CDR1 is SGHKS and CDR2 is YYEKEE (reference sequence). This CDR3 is CTSSSTSGASLGQFF. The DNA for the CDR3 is TGTACCAGCAGCTCGACTAGCGGGGCCTCCCTTGGGCAGTTCTTC.

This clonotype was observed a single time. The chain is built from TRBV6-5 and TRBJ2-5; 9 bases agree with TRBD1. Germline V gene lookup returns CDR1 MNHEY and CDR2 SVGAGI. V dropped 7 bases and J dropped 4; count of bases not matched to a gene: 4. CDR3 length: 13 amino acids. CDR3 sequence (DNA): TGTGCCAGCAATCCGGACAGGGGAGAGACCCAGTACTTC. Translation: CASNPDRGETQYF.

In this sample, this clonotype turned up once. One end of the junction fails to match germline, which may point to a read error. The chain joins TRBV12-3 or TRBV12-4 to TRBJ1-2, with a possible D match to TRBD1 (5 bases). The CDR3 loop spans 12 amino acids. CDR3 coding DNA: TGTCCCAGCACCAGGGAGGGAAATGGCTACACCTTC. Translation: CPSTREGNGYTF.

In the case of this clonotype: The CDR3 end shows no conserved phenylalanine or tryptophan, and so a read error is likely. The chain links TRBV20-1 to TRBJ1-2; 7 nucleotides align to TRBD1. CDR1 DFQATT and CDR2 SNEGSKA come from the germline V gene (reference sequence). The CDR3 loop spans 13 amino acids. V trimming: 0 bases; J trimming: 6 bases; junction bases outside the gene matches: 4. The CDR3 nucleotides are TGCAGTGCTAGAGATTCCGGACAGGATGGCTACACCCTC. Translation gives CSARDSGQDGYTL.

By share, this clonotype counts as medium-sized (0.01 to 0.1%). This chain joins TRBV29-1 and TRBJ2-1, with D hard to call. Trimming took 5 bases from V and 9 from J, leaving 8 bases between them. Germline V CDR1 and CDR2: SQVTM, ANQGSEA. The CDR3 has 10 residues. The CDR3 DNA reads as TGCAGCGTTCTATCTATTGAGCAGTTCTTC. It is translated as CSVLSIEQFF.

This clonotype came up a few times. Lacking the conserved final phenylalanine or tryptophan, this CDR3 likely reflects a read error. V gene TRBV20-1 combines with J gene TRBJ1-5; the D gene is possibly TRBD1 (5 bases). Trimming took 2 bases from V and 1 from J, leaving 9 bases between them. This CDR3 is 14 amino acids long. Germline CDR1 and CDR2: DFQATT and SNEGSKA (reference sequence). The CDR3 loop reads CSARRPGSNQPQHS. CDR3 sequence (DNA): TGCAGTGCTAGACGTCCAGGGAGCAATCAGCCCCAGCATTCT.

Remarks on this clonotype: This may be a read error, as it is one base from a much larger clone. The CDR3 DNA follows: TGTGCCAGCTGCCGAGGACAGGGGATTGGTATTGGAGAGACCCAGTACTTC. Translating it yields CASCRGQGIGIGETQYF. The rearrangement joins TRBV6-2 or TRBV6-3 to TRBJ2-5; TRBD1 agrees at 9 bases. V shed 8 bases and J 4 bases; nucleotides not matched to a gene: 17. Germline CDR1 MNHEY, CDR2 SVGEGT. The CDR3 is made up of 17 amino acids.

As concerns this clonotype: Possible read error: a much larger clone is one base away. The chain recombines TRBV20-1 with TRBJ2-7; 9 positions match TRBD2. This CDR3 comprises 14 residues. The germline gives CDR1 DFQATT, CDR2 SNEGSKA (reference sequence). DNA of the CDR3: TGCAGTGCAGTAGCGGGAGAACAACCCGACGAGCAGCACTTC. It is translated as CSAVAGEQPDEQHF.

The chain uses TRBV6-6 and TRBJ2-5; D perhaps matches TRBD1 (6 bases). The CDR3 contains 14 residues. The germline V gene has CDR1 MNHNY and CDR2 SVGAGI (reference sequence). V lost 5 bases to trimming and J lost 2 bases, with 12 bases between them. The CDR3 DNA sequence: TGTGCCAGCAGTAAATGTACAGGGCAAGAGACCCAGTACTTC. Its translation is CASSKCTGQETQYF.

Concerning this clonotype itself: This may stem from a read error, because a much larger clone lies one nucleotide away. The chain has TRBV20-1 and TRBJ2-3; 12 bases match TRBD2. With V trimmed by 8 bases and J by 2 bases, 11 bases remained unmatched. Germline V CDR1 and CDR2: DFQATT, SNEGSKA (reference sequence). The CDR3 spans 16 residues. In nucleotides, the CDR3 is TGCAGTACCAAGACTAGCGGGAGTATTTACACAGATACGCAGTATTTT. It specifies CSTKTSGSIYTDTQYF.

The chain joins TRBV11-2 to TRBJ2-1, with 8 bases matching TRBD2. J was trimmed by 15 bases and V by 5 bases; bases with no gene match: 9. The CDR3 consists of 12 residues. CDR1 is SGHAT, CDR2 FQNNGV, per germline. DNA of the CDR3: TGTGCCAGCAGCCGGGAGGGGGGTAATGGGTTCTTC. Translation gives CASSREGGNGFF.

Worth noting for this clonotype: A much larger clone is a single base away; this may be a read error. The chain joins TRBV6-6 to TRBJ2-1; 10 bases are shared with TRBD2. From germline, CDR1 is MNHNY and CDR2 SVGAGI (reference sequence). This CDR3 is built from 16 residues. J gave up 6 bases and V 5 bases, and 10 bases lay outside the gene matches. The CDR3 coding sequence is TGTGCCAGCAGTCCTCAGGCTAGCGGGAGTGGCAATGAGCAGTTCTTC. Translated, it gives CASSPQASGSGNEQFF.

Here the CDR3 reads CVSSQDVGMFDQPQHF. Here the CDR3 DNA reads TGCGTCAGTAGCCAAGATGTGGGGATGTTCGATCAGCCCCAGCATTTT. V is TRBV4-3 and J is TRBJ1-5; D remains unclear. Germline V gives CDR1 LGHNA, CDR2 YSLEER. The CDR3 extends over 16 amino acids.

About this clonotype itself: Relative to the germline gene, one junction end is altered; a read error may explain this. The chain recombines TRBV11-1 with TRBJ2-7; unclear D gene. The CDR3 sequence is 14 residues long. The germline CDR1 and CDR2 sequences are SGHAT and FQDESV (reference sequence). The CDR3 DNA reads TGTGCCAGGAGCTTAGCTGCTTATCCCTACGAGCAATACTTC. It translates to CARSLAAYPYEQYF. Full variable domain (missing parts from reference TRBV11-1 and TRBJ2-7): EAEVAQSPRYKITEKSQAVAFWCDPISGHATLYWYRQILGQGPELLVQFQDESVVDDSQLPKDRFSAERLKGVDSTLKIQPAELGDSAMYLCARSLAAYPYEQYFGPGTRLTVT.

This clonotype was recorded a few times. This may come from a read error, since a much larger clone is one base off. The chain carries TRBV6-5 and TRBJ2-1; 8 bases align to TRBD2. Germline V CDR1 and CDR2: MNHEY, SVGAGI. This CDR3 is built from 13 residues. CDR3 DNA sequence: TGTACCAGCAGAGGGACTAGAGGAGGTGAGCAGTTCTTC. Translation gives CTSRGTRGGEQFF.

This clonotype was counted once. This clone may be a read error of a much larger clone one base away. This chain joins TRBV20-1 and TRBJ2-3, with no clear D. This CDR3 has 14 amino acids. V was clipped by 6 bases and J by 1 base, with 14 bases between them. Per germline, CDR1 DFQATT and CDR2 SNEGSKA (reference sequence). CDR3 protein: CSACPGGRTDTQYF. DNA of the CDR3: TGCAGTGCGTGTCCCGGCGGACGCACAGATACGCAGTATTTT.

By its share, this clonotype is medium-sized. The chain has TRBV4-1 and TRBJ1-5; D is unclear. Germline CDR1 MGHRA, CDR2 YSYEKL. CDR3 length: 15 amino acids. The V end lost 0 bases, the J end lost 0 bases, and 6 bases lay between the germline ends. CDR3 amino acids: CASSQDQGSNQPQHF. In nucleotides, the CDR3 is TGCGCCAGCAGCCAAGATCAAGGTAGCAATCAGCCCCAGCATTTT.

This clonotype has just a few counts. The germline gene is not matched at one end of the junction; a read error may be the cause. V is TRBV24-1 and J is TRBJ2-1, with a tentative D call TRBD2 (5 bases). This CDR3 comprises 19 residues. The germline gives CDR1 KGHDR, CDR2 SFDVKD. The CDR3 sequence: CVTSHHGSAGPPSYNEQFF. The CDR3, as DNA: TGTGTCACCAGCCACCACGGCTCCGCGGGCCCTCCCTCCTACAATGAGCAGTTCTTC.

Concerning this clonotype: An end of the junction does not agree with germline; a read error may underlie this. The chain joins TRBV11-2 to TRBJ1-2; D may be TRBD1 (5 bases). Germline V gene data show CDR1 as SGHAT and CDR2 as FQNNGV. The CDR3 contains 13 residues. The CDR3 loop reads CVSSLEGIYGYTF. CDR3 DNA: TGTGTCAGCAGCTTAGAGGGGATCTATGGCTACACCTTC. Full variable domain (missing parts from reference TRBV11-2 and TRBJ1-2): EAGVAQSPRYKIIEKRQSVAFWCNPISGHATLYWYQQILGQGPKLLIQFQNNGVVDDSQLPKDRFSAERLKGVDSTLKIQPAKLEDSAVYLCVSSLEGIYGYTFGSGTRLTVV.

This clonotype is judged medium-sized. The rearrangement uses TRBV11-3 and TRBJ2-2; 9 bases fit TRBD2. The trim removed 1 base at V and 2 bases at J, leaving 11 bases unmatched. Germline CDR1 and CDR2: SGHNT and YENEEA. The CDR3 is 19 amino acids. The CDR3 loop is CASSLGVVGREGNTGELFF. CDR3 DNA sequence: TGTGCCAGCAGCTTAGGTGTCGTCGGGCGGGAGGGTAACACCGGGGAGCTGTTTTTT. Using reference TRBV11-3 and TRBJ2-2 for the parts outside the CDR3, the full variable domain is EAGVVQSPRYKIIEKKQPVAFWCNPISGHNTLYWYLQNLGQGPELLIRYENEEAVDDSQLPKDRFSAERLKGVDSTLKIQPAELGDSAVYLCASSLGVVGREGNTGELFFGEGSRLTVL.

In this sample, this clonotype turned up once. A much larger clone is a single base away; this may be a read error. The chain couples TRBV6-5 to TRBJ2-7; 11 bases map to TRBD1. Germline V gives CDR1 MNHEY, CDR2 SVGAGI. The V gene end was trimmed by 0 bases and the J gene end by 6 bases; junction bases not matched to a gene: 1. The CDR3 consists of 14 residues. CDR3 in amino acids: CASSYSGQGAEQYF. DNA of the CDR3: TGTGCCAGCAGTTACTCAGGACAGGGGGCCGAGCAGTACTTC.

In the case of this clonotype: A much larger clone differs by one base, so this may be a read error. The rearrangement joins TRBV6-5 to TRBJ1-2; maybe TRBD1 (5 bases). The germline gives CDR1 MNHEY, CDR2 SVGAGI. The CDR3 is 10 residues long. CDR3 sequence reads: CASRGHGCTF. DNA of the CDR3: TGTGCCAGCAGGGGGCATGGCTGCACCTTC.

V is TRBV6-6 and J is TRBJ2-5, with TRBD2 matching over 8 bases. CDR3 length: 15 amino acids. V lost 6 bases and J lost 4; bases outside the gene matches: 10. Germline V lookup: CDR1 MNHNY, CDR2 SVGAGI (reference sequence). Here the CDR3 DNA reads TGTGCCAGCAGAGGGGCAAACGGGAGGGTAGAGACCCAGTACTTC. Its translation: CASRGANGRVETQYF.